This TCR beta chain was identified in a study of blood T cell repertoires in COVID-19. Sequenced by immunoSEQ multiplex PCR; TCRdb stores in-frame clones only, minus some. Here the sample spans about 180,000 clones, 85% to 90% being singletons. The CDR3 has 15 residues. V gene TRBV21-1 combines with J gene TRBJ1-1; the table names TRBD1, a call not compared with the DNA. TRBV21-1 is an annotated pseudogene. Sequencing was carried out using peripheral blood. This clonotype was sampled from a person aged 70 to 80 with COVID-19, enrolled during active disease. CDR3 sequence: CASSKEFGWNTEAFF. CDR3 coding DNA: TGTGCCAGCAGCAAAGAGTTTGGCTGGAACACTGAAGCTTTCTTT.